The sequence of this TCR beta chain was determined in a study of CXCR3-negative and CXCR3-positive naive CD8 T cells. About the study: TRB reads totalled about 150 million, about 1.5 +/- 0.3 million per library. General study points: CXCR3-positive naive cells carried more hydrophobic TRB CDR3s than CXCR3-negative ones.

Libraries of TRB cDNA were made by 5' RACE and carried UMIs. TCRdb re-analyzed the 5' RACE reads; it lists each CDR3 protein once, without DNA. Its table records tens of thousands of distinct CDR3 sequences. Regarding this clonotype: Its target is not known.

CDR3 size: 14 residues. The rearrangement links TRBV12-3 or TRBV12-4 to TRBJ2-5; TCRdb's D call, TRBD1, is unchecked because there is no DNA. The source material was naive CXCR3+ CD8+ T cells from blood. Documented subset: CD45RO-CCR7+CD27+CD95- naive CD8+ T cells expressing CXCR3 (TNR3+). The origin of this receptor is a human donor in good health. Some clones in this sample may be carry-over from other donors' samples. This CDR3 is CASSPRQGWQTQYF.